The 32 T cell receptor beta chains listed next were all sequenced from one sample in a study of cytomegalovirus exposure and HLA in healthy donors. The PCR made use of 60 Vbeta and 13 Jbeta primers. Here immunoSEQ multiplex PCR was the method, and the copy in TCRdb shows in-frame clones only, minus some. The sample lists some 100,000 clones, 79% occurring once. Material for sequencing was PBMCs. The receptors come from a female donor in good health and CMV-seropositive.

With regard to this clone: Other nucleotide sequences in the sample specify the same CDR3. V usage is TRBV5-1 and J usage is TRBJ2-1, with 7 bases fitting TRBD1. Trimming removed 4 bases from V and 1 base from J; junction bases left unmatched: 5. This CDR3 has 15 residues. Germline V lookup: CDR1 SGHRS, CDR2 YFSETQ. This CDR3 reads CASSPGQRSYNEQFF. For the CDR3, the DNA is TGCGCCAGCAGCCCGGGACAGAGATCCTACAATGAGCAGTTCTTC.

The chain uses TRBV19 and TRBJ1-1, with TRBD1 matching over 11 bases. Germline CDR1 and CDR2: LNHDA and SQIVND (reference sequence). This CDR3 spans 17 amino acids. The trim removed 3 bases at V and 1 base at J, leaving 7 bases unmatched. The CDR3 is CASSMGWDRGRNTEAFF. CDR3 nucleotide sequence: TGTGCCAGTAGTATGGGCTGGGACAGGGGGAGGAACACTGAAGCTTTCTTT.

The chain uses TRBV7-9 and TRBJ1-5; D is unclear. The CDR3 spans 14 residues. V lost 3 bases to trimming and J lost 5 bases, with 11 bases between them. In germline, CDR1 is SEHNR, CDR2 FQNEAQ (reference sequence). CDR3 in DNA: TGTGCCAGCAGCTTGGGTGACGGAGATCAGCCCCAGCATTTT. Protein: CASSLGDGDQPQHF.

The V gene is TRBV5-1, the J gene TRBJ2-6; 10 positions agree with TRBD2. The CDR3 is made up of 19 amino acids. Germline CDR1 and CDR2: SGHRS and YFSETQ. J lost 0 bases, V lost 3 bases, and 9 bases had no gene match. In nucleotides, the CDR3 is TGCGCCAGCAGCTCAGCTAGCGGGGGCCGTACCTCTGGGGCCAACGTCCTGACTTTC. Translated, it gives CASSSASGGRTSGANVLTF.

Of note for this clone: Mismatch with germline at one junction end may stem from a read error. The rearrangement uses TRBV7-9 and TRBJ2-1; a weak D match, TRBD1 (6 bases). The CDR3 has 17 residues. From germline, CDR1 is SEHNR and CDR2 FQNEAQ (reference sequence). CDR3 sequence: CSSSSLGDTRSYNEQFF. The DNA for the CDR3 is TGTTCCAGCAGCTCCCTGGGGGACACGCGCTCCTACAATGAGCAGTTCTTC. Drawing the rest from reference TRBV7-9 and TRBJ2-1, the complete variable domain is DTGVSQNPRHKITKRGQNVTFRCDPISEHNRLYWYRQTLGQGPEFLTYFQNEAQLEKSRLLSDRFSAERPKGSFSTLEIQRTEQGDSAMYLCSSSSLGDTRSYNEQFFGPGTRLTVL.

V usage is TRBV19 and J usage is TRBJ2-7; D might be TRBD1 (5 bases). CDR3 length equals 14 residues. Germline lookup yields CDR1 LNHDA and CDR2 SQIVND (reference sequence). The ends were cut back, 5 bases at V and 2 bases at J, with 13 bases in the middle. CDR3 in amino acids: CASSWQGQPYEQYF. The CDR3 DNA is TGTGCCAGTAGTTGGCAGGGTCAACCCTACGAGCAGTACTTC.

This clone was seen a few times. This chain uses TRBV11-2 with TRBJ1-6; D is unresolved. The CDR3 loop spans 17 amino acids. The V end lost 5 bases, the J end lost 0 bases, and 14 bases lay between the germline ends. In germline, CDR1 is SGHAT, CDR2 FQNNGV. CDR3 in amino acids: CASSDLVSSSYNSPLHF. The CDR3, as DNA: TGTGCCAGCAGCGATTTAGTCTCTTCCTCCTATAATTCACCCCTCCACTTT. The entire variable domain, with the rest obtained from reference TRBV11-2 and TRBJ1-6, is as follows: EAGVAQSPRYKIIEKRQSVAFWCNPISGHATLYWYQQILGQGPKLLIQFQNNGVVDDSQLPKDRFSAERLKGVDSTLKIQPAKLEDSAVYLCASSDLVSSSYNSPLHFGNGTRLTVT.

The rearrangement links TRBV15 to TRBJ1-6; D uncertain. V dropped 1 base and J dropped 2 bases, with 3 bases sitting between them. This CDR3 spans 14 amino acids. The germline V gene encodes CDR1 LNHNV and CDR2 YYDKDF (reference sequence). The CDR3 coding sequence is TGTGCCACCAGCAGAGGCGCCTATAATTCACCCCTCCACTTT. Translating it yields CATSRGAYNSPLHF.

The rearrangement uses TRBV9 and TRBJ2-2; 9 nucleotides line up with TRBD2. With V trimmed by 1 base and J by 6 bases, 4 bases remained unmatched. CDR1 is SGDLS and CDR2 is YYNGEE in the germline V gene. This CDR3 has 15 residues. Here the CDR3 reads CASSVPAGGAGELFF. CDR3 sequence (DNA): TGTGCCAGCAGCGTACCAGCGGGAGGCGCCGGGGAGCTGTTTTTT.

The gene calls are TRBV18 and TRBJ2-7; D not resolved. The germline V and J ends were trimmed by 6 bases and 1 base, with 13 bases remaining between them. The CDR3 covers 14 residues. CDR1 KGHSH and CDR2 LQKENI come from the germline V gene. DNA of the CDR3: TGTGCCAGCTCTTTCGCGAGAGATTCCTACGAGCAGTACTTC. Translation: CASSFARDSYEQYF.

The V call is TRBV6-6, the J call TRBJ2-3; TRBD2 is a possible D gene (6 bases). Germline-derived CDR1 and CDR2 are MNHNY and SVGAGI (reference sequence). The CDR3 spans 12 residues. V was trimmed by 8 bases and J by 6 bases, leaving 12 bases between them. The CDR3 sequence: CASGAGGDTQYF. The CDR3 DNA reads TGTGCCAGCGGTGCCGGGGGTGATACGCAGTATTTT.

This rearrangement joins TRBV6-1 to TRBJ2-4; 7 nucleotides match TRBD2. Per germline, CDR1 MNHNS and CDR2 SASEGT. Losses at the gene ends were 6 bases for V and 2 bases for J; bases not matched to a gene: 7. The CDR3 contains 15 residues. CDR3 in DNA: TGTGCCAGCAGGGTCGCGGGAGCTACCAAAAACATTCAGTACTTC. It codes for CASRVAGATKNIQYF.

The chain couples TRBV4-2 to TRBJ2-3; D might be TRBD2 (5 bases). CDR3 length: 18 amino acids. The germline V gene encodes CDR1 LGHNA and CDR2 YNFKEQ. The V gene lost 0 bases and the J gene lost 1 base, with 17 bases spanning the gap. CDR3 amino acids: CASSQDLGGSLGTDTQYF. The DNA for the CDR3 is TGTGCCAGCAGCCAAGATCTAGGAGGTAGCCTAGGCACAGATACGCAGTATTTT.

CDR3 residues: CASSPRWGTSGNTGELFF. For the CDR3, the DNA is TGTGCCAGCAGCCCTCGGTGGGGGACTAGCGGTAACACCGGGGAGCTGTTTTTT. The chain has TRBV9 and TRBJ2-2, with TRBD2 matching 11 bases. V lost 4 bases, J lost 2 bases, and 10 bases stayed unmatched. The CDR3 sequence is 18 residues long. Germline V lookup: CDR1 SGDLS, CDR2 YYNGEE.

This chain uses TRBV18 with TRBJ1-5; a weak D match, TRBD1 (6 bases). The CDR3 is 14 residues long. The germline V gene encodes CDR1 KGHSH and CDR2 LQKENI. The ends were cut back, 3 bases at V and 6 bases at J, with 12 bases in the middle. The CDR3 DNA is TGTGCCAGCTCACCGGGACAAGGCAGTCAGCCCCAGCATTTT. This sequence encodes CASSPGQGSQPQHF.

The genes are TRBV18 and TRBJ2-7, with TRBD2 matching over 15 bases. CDR1 is KGHSH and CDR2 is LQKENI in the germline V gene. The ends lost 2 bases at V and 0 bases at J; junction bases unmatched: 5. This CDR3 is 18 amino acids long. CDR3 sequence: CASSPSGTSGRTSYEQYF. The CDR3 nucleotides read TGTGCCAGCTCACCATCCGGGACTAGCGGGAGGACCTCCTACGAGCAGTACTTC.

This clone was picked up one time. The genes are TRBV6-5 and TRBJ1-4; no firm D call. Trimming took off 0 bases at V and 10 bases at J, with 9 bases between the two ends. The CDR3 has 13 amino acids. CDR1 is MNHEY, CDR2 SVGAGI, per germline. CDR3 amino acids: CASSYSTTGKLFF. DNA for the CDR3: TGTGCCAGCAGTTACTCGACCACGGGAAAACTGTTTTTT.

The CDR3 coding sequence is TGTGCCAGCAGCTCCTTCGCGTGGCTAGCGGTAGAGACCCAGTACTTC. Its protein product is CASSSFAWLAVETQYF. V and J are TRBV7-8 and TRBJ2-5; TRBD2 aligns across 7 bases. The CDR3 has 16 residues. Germline V lookup: CDR1 SGHVS, CDR2 FQNEAQ. V dropped 4 bases and J dropped 4; count of bases not matched to a gene: 12.

V gene TRBV27 combines with J gene TRBJ1-2; TRBD1 is a possible D gene (5 bases). The germline V and J ends were trimmed by 6 bases and 1 base, with 15 bases remaining between them. The CDR3 runs to 15 residues. CDR1 MNHEY and CDR2 SMNVEV come from the germline V gene (reference sequence). CDR3 region: CASSRDWAHNYGYTF. The CDR3 region has the DNA TGTGCCAGCAGCCGGGACTGGGCCCATAACTATGGCTACACCTTC.

The J gene is TRBJ2-5, the V gene TRBV18, with D possibly matching TRBD2 (5 bases). The CDR3 has 13 amino acids. The germline gives CDR1 KGHSH, CDR2 LQKENI. V dropped 3 bases and J dropped 5 bases, with 10 bases sitting between them. The CDR3, as DNA: TGTGCCAGCTCACCCGGACTTGGGGAGACCCAGTACTTC. The encoded protein is CASSPGLGETQYF.

J is TRBJ1-6 and V is TRBV19; maybe TRBD1 (6 bases). Trimming took 2 bases from V and 1 from J, leaving 9 bases between them. Germline V gene lookup returns CDR1 LNHDA and CDR2 SQIVND (reference sequence). The CDR3 covers 16 residues. Here the CDR3 reads CASSINRVSYNSPLHF. The CDR3 DNA reads TGTGCCAGTAGTATAAACAGGGTTTCCTATAATTCACCCCTCCACTTT.

The gene calls are TRBV27 and TRBJ2-5; TRBD2 agrees at 10 bases. After removal of 5 bases from V and 5 bases from J, the junction contained 8 bases not matched to a gene. The CDR3 covers 15 residues. Germline CDR1 MNHEY, CDR2 SMNVEV (reference sequence). The CDR3 region is CASSPGEAGGETQYF. The CDR3 DNA reads as TGTGCCAGCAGTCCTGGGGAAGCGGGAGGGGAGACCCAGTACTTC.

The chain combines TRBV4-3 with TRBJ1-2; TRBD1 agrees at 8 bases. Germline V gene sequence: CDR1 LGHNA, CDR2 YSLEER. CDR3 length equals 15 residues. V shed 4 bases and J 10 bases; nucleotides not matched to a gene: 14. The CDR3 DNA follows: TGCGCCAGCAGCCCCGGCGGGACAGGCGCTGGAGACTACACCTTC. Amino acid sequence: CASSPGGTGAGDYTF.

This clone was counted a single time. The chain employs TRBV27 and TRBJ2-5, with 7 bases matching TRBD2. This CDR3 spans 15 amino acids. The V gene's germline CDR1 is MNHEY and CDR2 SMNVEV (reference sequence). Trimming cost V 3 bases and J 11 bases; bases outside gene matches: 15. The CDR3 bases are TGTGCCAGCAGTTTGGGGGGAGGGACCCTACGGGAGCAGTACTTC. It yields the protein CASSLGGGTLREQYF.

The chain couples TRBV10-3 to TRBJ1-2; no clear D gene. The germline CDR1 and CDR2 sequences are ENHRY and SYGVKD. The CDR3 has 13 amino acids. Deletions cut 5 bases from V and 8 bases from J, with 15 bases between. CDR3 sequence reads: CAISPGFGRGYTF. DNA for the CDR3: TGTGCCATCAGTCCGGGGTTCGGGCGGGGCTACACCTTC.

The rearrangement uses TRBV29-1 and TRBJ2-7, with D hard to call. Trimming took 2 bases from V and 2 from J, leaving 7 bases between them. There are 12 residues in the CDR3. Germline CDR1 SQVTM, CDR2 ANQGSEA. In nucleotides, the CDR3 is TGCAGCGTTGAAACGGTTCCCTACGAGCAGTACTTC. This encodes CSVETVPYEQYF.

V usage is TRBV19 and J usage is TRBJ2-6, with 9 bases identical to TRBD1. J gave up 2 bases and V 10 bases, and 6 bases lay outside the gene matches. This CDR3 has 15 amino acids. CDR1 LNHDA and CDR2 SQIVND come from the germline V gene (reference sequence). The CDR3 coding sequence is TGTGCCACCCGGGACAGGGAACCTGGGGCCAACGTCCTGACTTTC. Protein product: CATRDREPGANVLTF.

The chain links TRBV19 to TRBJ1-2; D is undetermined. Germline V gene lookup returns CDR1 LNHDA and CDR2 SQIVND (reference sequence). V shed 3 bases and J shed 2 bases, with 10 bases lying between them. The CDR3 sequence is 14 residues long. The CDR3 loop is CASSMKGRNYGYTF. The CDR3 DNA reads as TGTGCCAGTAGTATGAAAGGGAGAAACTATGGCTACACCTTC. The whole variable domain, remainder taken from reference TRBV19 and TRBJ1-2, is DGGITQSPKYLFRKEGQNVTLSCEQNLNHDAMYWYRQDPGQGLRLIYYSQIVNDFQKGDIAEGYSVSREKKESFPLTVTSAQKNPTAFYLCASSMKGRNYGYTFGSGTRLTVV.

This clone was counted once. This chain joins TRBV7-6 and TRBJ1-1, with D possibly TRBD1 on 6 matching bases. The V gene's germline CDR1 is SGHVS and CDR2 FNYEAQ. The CDR3 is made up of 16 amino acids. V lost 1 base and J lost 0, with 12 bases in between. CDR3 loop: CASSLELGGLNTEAFF. The CDR3 DNA reads TGTGCCAGCAGCTTAGAATTAGGGGGACTGAACACTGAAGCTTTCTTT.

The genes are TRBV27 and TRBJ1-1, with 9 nucleotides matching TRBD1. The CDR3 contains 17 residues. V lost 5 bases, J lost 0 bases, and 10 bases stayed unmatched. Germline lookup yields CDR1 MNHEY and CDR2 SMNVEV (reference sequence). Here the CDR3 reads CASSPTDRGSMNTEAFF. CDR3 nucleotides: TGTGCCAGCAGTCCTACGGACAGGGGCTCCATGAACACTGAAGCTTTCTTT.

The chain carries TRBV11-2 and TRBJ2-1, with D possibly being TRBD2 (5 bases). Germline lookup yields CDR1 SGHAT and CDR2 FQNNGV. The ends were cut back, 3 bases at V and 5 bases at J, with 11 bases in the middle. The CDR3 sequence is 14 residues long. The CDR3 is CASSLLGGHNEQFF. CDR3 sequence (DNA): TGTGCCAGCAGCTTGTTGGGCGGGCACAATGAGCAGTTCTTC. Filled out from reference TRBV11-2 and TRBJ2-1, the complete variable domain reads EAGVAQSPRYKIIEKRQSVAFWCNPISGHATLYWYQQILGQGPKLLIQFQNNGVVDDSQLPKDRFSAERLKGVDSTLKIQPAKLEDSAVYLCASSLLGGHNEQFFGPGTRLTVL.

This clone occurred a few times. V usage is TRBV6-6 and J usage is TRBJ2-3; no firm D call. This CDR3 has 13 residues. Trimming removed 2 bases at V and 1 base at J, with 4 bases between. CDR1 and CDR2 (germline): MNHNY, SVGAGI (reference sequence). The CDR3 is CASSYLGTDTQYF. The CDR3 DNA is TGTGCCAGCAGTTACCTCGGCACAGATACGCAGTATTTT.